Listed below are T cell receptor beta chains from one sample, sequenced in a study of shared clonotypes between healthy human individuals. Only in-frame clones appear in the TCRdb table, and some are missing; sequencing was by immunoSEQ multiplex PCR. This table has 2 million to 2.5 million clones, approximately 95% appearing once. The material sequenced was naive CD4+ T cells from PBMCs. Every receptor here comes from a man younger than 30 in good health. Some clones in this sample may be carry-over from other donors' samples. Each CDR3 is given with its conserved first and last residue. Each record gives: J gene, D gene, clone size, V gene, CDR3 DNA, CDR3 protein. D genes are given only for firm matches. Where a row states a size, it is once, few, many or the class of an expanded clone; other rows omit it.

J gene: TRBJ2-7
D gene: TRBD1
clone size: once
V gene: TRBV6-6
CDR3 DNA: TGTGCCAGCAGTTACCCACCGGGACAGGGTTCCTACGAGCAGTACTTC
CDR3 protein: CASSYPPGQGSYEQYF

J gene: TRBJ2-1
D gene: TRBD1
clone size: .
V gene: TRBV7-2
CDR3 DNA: TGTGCCAGCAGCTCAAGACAGGGGACCAATGAGCAGTTCTTC
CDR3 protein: CASSSRQGTNEQFF

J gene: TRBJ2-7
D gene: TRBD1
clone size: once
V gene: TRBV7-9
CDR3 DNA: TGTGCCAGCAGCTCAGACAGGGGGACTCGCGGGTACGAGCAGTACTTC
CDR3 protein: CASSSDRGTRGYEQYF

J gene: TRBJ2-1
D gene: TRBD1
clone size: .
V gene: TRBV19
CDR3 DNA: TGTGCCAGTAGTCCGGGACAGGGAGAGTTCTTC
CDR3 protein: CASSPGQGEFF

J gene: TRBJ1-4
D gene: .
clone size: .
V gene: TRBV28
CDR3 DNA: TGTGCCAGCAGTTTTCGAGCAGCCGCCCATGAAAAACTGTTTTTT
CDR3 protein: CASSFRAAAHEKLFF

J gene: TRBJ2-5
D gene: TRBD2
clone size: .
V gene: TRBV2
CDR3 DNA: TGTGCCAGCGTCCGGGCCCCGGGAGGGGAGACCCAGTACTTC
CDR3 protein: CASVRAPGGETQYF

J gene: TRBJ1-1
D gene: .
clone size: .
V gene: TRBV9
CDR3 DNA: TGTGCCAGCAGCGTAGAACAGGGAAGATACGCAGTAGCTTTCTTT
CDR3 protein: CASSVEQGRYAVAFF

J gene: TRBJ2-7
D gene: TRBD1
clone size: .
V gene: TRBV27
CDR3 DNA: TGTGCCAGCAGTCTGACAGGGAATTTCTACGAGCAGTACTTC
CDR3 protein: CASSLTGNFYEQYF

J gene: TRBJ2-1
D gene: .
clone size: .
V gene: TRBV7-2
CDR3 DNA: TGTGCCAGCAGCACCGGGACTCGCAATGAGCAGTTCTTC
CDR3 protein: CASSTGTRNEQFF

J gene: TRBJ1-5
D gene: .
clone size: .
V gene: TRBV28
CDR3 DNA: TGTGCCAGCAATGTAGAGCCCCAGCATTTT
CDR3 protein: CASNVEPQHF

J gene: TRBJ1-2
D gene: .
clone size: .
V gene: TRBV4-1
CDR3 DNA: TGCGCCAGCAGCCAAGATGAGGGGGGCTATGGCTACACCTTC
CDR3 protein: CASSQDEGGYGYTF

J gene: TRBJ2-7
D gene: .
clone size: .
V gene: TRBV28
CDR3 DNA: TGTGCCAGCAGTTTAGTGGGTTTCTACGAGCAGTACTTC
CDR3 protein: CASSLVGFYEQYF

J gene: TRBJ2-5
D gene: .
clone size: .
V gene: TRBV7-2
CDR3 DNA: TGTGCCAGCAGCTTACCCTACCAAGAGACCCAGTACTTC
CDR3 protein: CASSLPYQETQYF

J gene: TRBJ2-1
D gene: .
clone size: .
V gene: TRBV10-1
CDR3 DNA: TGCGCCAGCAGTGCCGGGAGTGGGGGGTACAATGAGCAGTTCTTC
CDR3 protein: CASSAGSGGYNEQFF

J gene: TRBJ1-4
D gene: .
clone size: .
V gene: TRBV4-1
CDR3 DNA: TGCGCCAGCAGCCAAGGCCCGAGACGGGGAGCAACTAATGAAAAACTGTTTTTT
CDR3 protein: CASSQGPRRGATNEKLFF

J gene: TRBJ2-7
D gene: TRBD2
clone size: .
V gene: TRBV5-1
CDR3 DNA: TGCGCCAGCAGCTTGGGGGCGGGAGGGCCCGACGAGCAGTACTTC
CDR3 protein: CASSLGAGGPDEQYF

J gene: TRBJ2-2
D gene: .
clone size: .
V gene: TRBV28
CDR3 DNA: TGTGCCAGCAGTGAAGGGACGTTTACGAACACCGGGGAGCTGTTTTTT
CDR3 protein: CASSEGTFTNTGELFF

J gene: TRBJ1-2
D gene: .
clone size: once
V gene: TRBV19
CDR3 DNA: TGTGCCAGTAGTGTTGGACAGAACTATGGCTACACCTTC
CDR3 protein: CASSVGQNYGYTF

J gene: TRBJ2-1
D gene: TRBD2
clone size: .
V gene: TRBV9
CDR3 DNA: TGTGCCAGCAGCGTAGCTAAGAGGCCTAGCGGAATTTACAATGAGCAGTTCTTC
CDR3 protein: CASSVAKRPSGIYNEQFF

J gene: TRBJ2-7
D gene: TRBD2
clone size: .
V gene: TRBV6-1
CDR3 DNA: TGTGCCAGCAGTAGCGGGAGTGGGTACGAGCAGTACTTC
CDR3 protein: CASSSGSGYEQYF

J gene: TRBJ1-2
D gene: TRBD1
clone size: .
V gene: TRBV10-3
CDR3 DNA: TGTGCCATCAGTGAGCCCTCATCCAGGGGGCCCTATGGCTACACCTTC
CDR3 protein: CAISEPSSRGPYGYTF

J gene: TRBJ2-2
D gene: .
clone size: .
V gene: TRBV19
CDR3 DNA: TGTGCCAGTAGCTTCGACCGGTGGGGCACCGGGGAGCTGTTTTTT
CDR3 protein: CASSFDRWGTGELFF

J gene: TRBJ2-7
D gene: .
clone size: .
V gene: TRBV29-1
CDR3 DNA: TGCAGCGTTGAAGAAGTCAGGGGTCGGGCATCCTACGAGCAGTACTTC
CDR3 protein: CSVEEVRGRASYEQYF

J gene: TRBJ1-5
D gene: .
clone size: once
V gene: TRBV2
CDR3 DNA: TGTGCCAGCTCAGGGTCAAGCAATCAGCCCCAGCATTTT
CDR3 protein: CASSGSSNQPQHF

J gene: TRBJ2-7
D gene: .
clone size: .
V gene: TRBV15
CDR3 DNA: TGTGCCACCAGCAGAGGCGGGCCACCCTACGAGCAGTACTTC
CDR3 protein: CATSRGGPPYEQYF

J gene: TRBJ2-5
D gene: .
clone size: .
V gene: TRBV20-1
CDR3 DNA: TGCAGTGCCATTCCCTGGGAGACCCAGTACTTC
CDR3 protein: CSAIPWETQYF

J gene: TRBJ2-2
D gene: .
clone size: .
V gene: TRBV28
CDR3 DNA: TGTGCCAGCAGTTTGGAGTGGTGGCAGGGTCTGACCGGGGAGCTGTTTTTT
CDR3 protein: CASSLEWWQGLTGELFF

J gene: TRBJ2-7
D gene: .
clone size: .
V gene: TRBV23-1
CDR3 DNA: TGCGCCAGCATGCGGGGGCGGGAGCAGTACTTC
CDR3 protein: CASMRGREQYF

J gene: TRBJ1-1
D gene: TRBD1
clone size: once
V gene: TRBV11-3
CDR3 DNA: TGTGCCAGCAGCCCCCGGGACAGGGGAGGTAACACTGAAGCTTTCTTT
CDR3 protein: CASSPRDRGGNTEAFF

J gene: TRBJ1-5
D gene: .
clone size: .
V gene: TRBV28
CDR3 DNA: TGTGCCAGCAGGTCACAGATTAATCAGCCCCAGCATTTT
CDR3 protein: CASRSQINQPQHF

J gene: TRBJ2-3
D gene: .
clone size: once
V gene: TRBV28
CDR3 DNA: TGTGCCAGCAGTCGGTTCACAGATACGCAGTATTTT
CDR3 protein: CASSRFTDTQYF